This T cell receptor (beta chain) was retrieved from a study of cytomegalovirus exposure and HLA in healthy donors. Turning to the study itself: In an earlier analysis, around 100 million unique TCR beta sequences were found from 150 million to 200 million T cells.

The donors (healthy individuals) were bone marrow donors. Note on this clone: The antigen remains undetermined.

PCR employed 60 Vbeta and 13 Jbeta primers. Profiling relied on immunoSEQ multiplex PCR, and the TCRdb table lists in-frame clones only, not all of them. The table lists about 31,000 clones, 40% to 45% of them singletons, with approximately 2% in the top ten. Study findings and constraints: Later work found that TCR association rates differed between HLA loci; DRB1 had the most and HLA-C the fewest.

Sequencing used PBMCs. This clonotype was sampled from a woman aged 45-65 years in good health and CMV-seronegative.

The chain's CDR3 is CASSYSRDRGSGYTF. The CDR3 DNA follows: TGTGCCAGCAGTTACTCGAGGGACAGGGGTTCTGGCTACACCTTC. The chain uses TRBV6-6 and TRBJ1-2; 10 bases are shared with TRBD1. Looked up from germline, CDR1 is MNHNY and CDR2 is SVGAGI (reference sequence). The V segment lost 0 bases and the J segment 7 bases; nucleotides outside the gene matches: 5. The CDR3 loop spans 15 amino acids.